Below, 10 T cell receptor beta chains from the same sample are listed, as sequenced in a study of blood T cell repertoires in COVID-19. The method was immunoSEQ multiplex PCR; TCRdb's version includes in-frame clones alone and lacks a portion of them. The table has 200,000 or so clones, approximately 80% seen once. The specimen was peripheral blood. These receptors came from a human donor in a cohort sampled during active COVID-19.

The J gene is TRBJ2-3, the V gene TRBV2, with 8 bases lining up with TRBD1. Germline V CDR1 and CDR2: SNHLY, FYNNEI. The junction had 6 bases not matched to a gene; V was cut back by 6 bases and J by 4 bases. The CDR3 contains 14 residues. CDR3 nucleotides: TGTGCCAGCAGGGAGGACAGGGAGGCAGATACGCAGTATTTT. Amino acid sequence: CASREDREADTQYF. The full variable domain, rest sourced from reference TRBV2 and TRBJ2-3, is EPEVTQTPSHQVTQMGQEVILRCVPISNHLYFYWYRQILGQKVEFLVSFYNNEISEKSEIFDDQFSVERPDGSNFTLKIRSTKLEDSAMYFCASREDREADTQYFGPGTRLTVL.

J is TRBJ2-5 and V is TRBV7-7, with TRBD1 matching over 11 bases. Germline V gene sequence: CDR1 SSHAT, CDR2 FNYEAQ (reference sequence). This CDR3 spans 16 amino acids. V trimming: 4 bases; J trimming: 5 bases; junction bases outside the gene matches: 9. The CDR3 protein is CASSSRTGGNVETQYF. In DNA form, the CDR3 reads TGTGCCAGCAGCTCACGGACAGGGGGCAACGTGGAGACCCAGTACTTC.

The CDR3, as DNA: TGTGCCAGCGGGATGACAGGGAATGTGTACGAGCAGTACTTC. This encodes CASGMTGNVYEQYF. The chain links TRBV27 to TRBJ2-7, with 7 bases that match TRBD1. This CDR3 comprises 14 residues. In germline, CDR1 is MNHEY, CDR2 SMNVEV (reference sequence). V lost 8 bases to trimming and J lost 4 bases; unmatched junction nucleotides: 11.

The CDR3 here is CASSLLAGTHEQYF. CDR3 nucleotides: TGTGCCAGCAGTTTACTAGCGGGAACCCACGAGCAGTACTTC. V is TRBV28 and J is TRBJ2-7; 9 nucleotides agree with TRBD2. The germline V gene has CDR1 MDHEN and CDR2 SYDVKM. V shed 2 bases, J shed 5 bases, and the junction held 4 bases outside the gene matches. The CDR3 spans 14 residues.

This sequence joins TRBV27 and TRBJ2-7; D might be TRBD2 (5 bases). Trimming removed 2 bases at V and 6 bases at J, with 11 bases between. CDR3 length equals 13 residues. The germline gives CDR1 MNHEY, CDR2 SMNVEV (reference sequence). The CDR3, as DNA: TGTGCCAGCAGTTTACGCCGTGGGAGCGAGCAGTACTTC. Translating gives CASSLRRGSEQYF.

As DNA, the CDR3 is TGCAGTGCTAGTCCCGGCAGGGGGTGGGGCGAGCAGTACTTC. It is translated as CSASPGRGWGEQYF. This rearrangement joins TRBV20-1 to TRBJ2-7; 7 bases are a match to TRBD1. The germline CDR1 and CDR2 sequences are DFQATT and SNEGSKA (reference sequence). With 3 bases clipped from V and 6 bases from J, the junction kept 11 bases outside the gene matches. The CDR3 covers 14 residues.

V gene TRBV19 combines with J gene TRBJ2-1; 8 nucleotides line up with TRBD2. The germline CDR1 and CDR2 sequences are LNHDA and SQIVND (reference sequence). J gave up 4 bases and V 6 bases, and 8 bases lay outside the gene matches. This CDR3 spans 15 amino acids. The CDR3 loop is CASRRTSSHYNEQFF. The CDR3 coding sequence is TGTGCCAGTAGACGGACTAGCTCACATTACAATGAGCAGTTCTTC.

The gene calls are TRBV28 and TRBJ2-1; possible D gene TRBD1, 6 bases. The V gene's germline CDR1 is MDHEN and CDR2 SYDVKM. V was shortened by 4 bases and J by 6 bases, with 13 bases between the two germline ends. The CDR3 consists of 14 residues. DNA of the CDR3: TGTGCCAGCAGTTCAGTTTGGGGGCTCAATGAGCAGTTCTTC. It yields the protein CASSSVWGLNEQFF. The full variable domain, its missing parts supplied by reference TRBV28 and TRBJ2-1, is DVKVTQSSRYLVKRTGEKVFLECVQDMDHENMFWYRQDPGLGLRLIYFSYDVKMKEKGDIPEGYSVSREKKERFSLILESASTNQTSMYLCASSSVWGLNEQFFGPGTRLTVL.

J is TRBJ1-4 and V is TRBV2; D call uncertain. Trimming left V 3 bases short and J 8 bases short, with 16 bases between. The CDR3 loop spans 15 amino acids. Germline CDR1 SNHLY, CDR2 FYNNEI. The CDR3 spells CASSEDRRRPEKLFF. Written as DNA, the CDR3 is TGTGCCAGCAGTGAGGATAGGAGACGACCAGAAAAACTGTTTTTT.

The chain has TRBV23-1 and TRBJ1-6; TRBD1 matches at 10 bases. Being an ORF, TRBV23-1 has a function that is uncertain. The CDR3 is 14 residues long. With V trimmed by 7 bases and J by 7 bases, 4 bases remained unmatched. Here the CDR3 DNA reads TGCGCCAGCACCCCGGGACAGGGGAATTCACCCCTCCACTTT. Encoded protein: CASTPGQGNSPLHF.